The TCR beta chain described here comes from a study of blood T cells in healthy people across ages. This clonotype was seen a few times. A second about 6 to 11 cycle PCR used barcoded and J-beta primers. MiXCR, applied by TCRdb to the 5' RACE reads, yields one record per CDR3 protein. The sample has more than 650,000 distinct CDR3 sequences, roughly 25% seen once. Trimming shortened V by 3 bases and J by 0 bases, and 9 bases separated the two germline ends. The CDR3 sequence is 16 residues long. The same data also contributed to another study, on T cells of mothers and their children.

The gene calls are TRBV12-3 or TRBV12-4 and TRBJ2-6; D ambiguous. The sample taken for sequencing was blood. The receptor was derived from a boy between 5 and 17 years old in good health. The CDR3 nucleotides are TGTGCCAGCAGTTTGTCCTCCCTCTCTGGGGCCAACGTCCTGACTTTC. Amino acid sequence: CASSLSSLSGANVLTF.